This TCR beta chain was sequenced during a study of blood T cell repertoires in COVID-19. About the research overall: From T cells, B-cell-depleted T cells, or PBMCs came the material, which was cDNA or gDNA.

As processed by the authors: Scientists estimated how many nucleated cells there were by amplifying reference gene primers. The method was immunoSEQ multiplex PCR; TCRdb's version includes in-frame clones alone and lacks a portion of them. The V and J calls and clone size were taken over from that table, and D and trimming were inferred from the DNA. Altogether under 350,000 clones are present, roughly 85% being singletons, with the ten largest covering 9.5% to 11%. V lost 5 bases and J 3 bases, leaving 17 bases between the germline ends. Germline V gene lookup returns CDR1 LNHDA and CDR2 SQIVND (reference sequence). This CDR3 has 16 residues.

The specimen sequenced was peripheral blood. This TCR was recovered from a woman in her 70s with acute or convalescent COVID-19. The chain links TRBV19 to TRBJ1-5; D uncertain. In DNA, the CDR3 is TGTGCCAGTAGTCTGGGGAGCTACCCGCCCAATCAGCCCCAGCATTTT. It yields the protein CASSLGSYPPNQPQHF.